These 7 T cell receptor beta chains were all obtained from the same sample, sequenced in a study of blood T cell repertoires in COVID-19. TCRdb keeps only in-frame clones here, not all; method: immunoSEQ multiplex PCR. The top ten clones hold over 4% of a sample with nearly 110,000 clones, around 83% of them seen once. Sequencing used peripheral blood. The receptor source for this set is a man aged 65-85 years with acute or convalescent COVID-19.

A note on this clone: The identical CDR3 is also encoded by other nucleotide sequences in the sample. This chain joins TRBV6-5 and TRBJ2-3; maybe TRBD2 (5 bases). Germline V gives CDR1 MNHEY, CDR2 SVGAGI. The CDR3 runs to 15 residues. The ends were cut back, 0 bases at V and 1 base at J, with 8 bases in the middle. CDR3 region: CASSYSGGRTDTQYF. DNA of the CDR3: TGTGCCAGCAGTTACTCGGGCGGGCGCACAGATACGCAGTATTTT.

This chain links TRBV2 with TRBJ1-2; 10 nucleotides match TRBD1. Germline CDR1 reads SNHLY; CDR2 reads FYNNEI. The CDR3 extends over 14 amino acids. V was clipped by 6 bases and J by 2 bases; unmatched bases: 3. The CDR3 spells CASRGDRGNYGYTF. The CDR3 DNA reads as TGTGCCAGCAGGGGGGACAGGGGCAACTATGGCTACACCTTC.

The rearrangement joins TRBV5-1 to TRBJ2-5; 15 nucleotides line up with TRBD2. V dropped 2 bases and J dropped 5; count of bases not matched to a gene: 7. The CDR3 runs 17 residues. Germline loops: CDR1 SGHRS, CDR2 YFSETQ. CDR3 sequence reads: CASSLGTSGGPRETQYF. CDR3 in DNA: TGCGCCAGCAGCTTAGGGACTAGCGGGGGGCCTCGTGAGACCCAGTACTTC. The whole variable domain, remainder taken from reference TRBV5-1 and TRBJ2-5, is KAGVTQTPRYLIKTRGQQVTLSCSPISGHRSVSWYQQTPGQGLQFLFEYFSETQRNKGNFPGRFSGRQFSNSRSEMNVSTLELGDSALYLCASSLGTSGGPRETQYFGPGTRLLVL.

This clone ranks as medium-sized. The V gene is TRBV12-3 or TRBV12-4, the J gene TRBJ2-5; 8 bases are shared with TRBD2. Germline trimming cut 2 bases from V and 5 bases from J; bases unmatched to any gene: 1. The CDR3 is made up of 13 amino acids. CDR3 sequence reads: CASSLTGGETQYF. CDR3 in DNA: TGTGCCAGCAGTTTAACGGGAGGGGAGACCCAGTACTTC.

A single count supports this clone. V is TRBV12-5 and J is TRBJ1-1, with 8 bases identical to TRBD1. There are 14 residues in the CDR3. Germline loops: CDR1 LGHNT, CDR2 FRNRAP. The ends lost 3 bases at V and 4 bases at J; junction bases unmatched: 4. CDR3 sequence reads: CASGFSTGVTEAFF. The DNA for the CDR3 is TGTGCTAGTGGTTTCTCGACAGGGGTCACTGAAGCTTTCTTT.

The chain combines TRBV19 with TRBJ1-6, with D tentatively TRBD1 (6 bases). The CDR3 consists of 16 residues. CDR1 and CDR2 (germline): LNHDA, SQIVND (reference sequence). The V end was cut by 6 bases, the J end by 7 bases, with 19 bases between. CDR3 sequence: CASRKRTAGENSPLHF. In nucleotides, the CDR3 is TGTGCCAGTAGGAAAAGGACAGCCGGAGAGAATTCACCCCTCCACTTT.

The rearrangement links TRBV7-9 to TRBJ1-5; 7 positions agree with TRBD1. This CDR3 is 14 amino acids long. Germline CDR1 SEHNR, CDR2 FQNEAQ (reference sequence). V trimming: 5 bases; J trimming: 2 bases; junction bases outside the gene matches: 3. DNA of the CDR3: TGTGCCAGCAGCAATCAGGGGGGCAATCAGCCCCAGCATTTT. This translates into CASSNQGGNQPQHF.